The rows below give T cell receptor beta chains drawn from one sample of a study of OX40 agonist ivuxolimab in advanced cancers. Generated by immunoSEQ multiplex PCR, the TCRdb table keeps only in-frame clones and is missing some. The sample carries more than 60,000 clones, roughly 76% recorded once. The specimen comprised CD4+ or CD8+ T cells sorted from blood, sampled in a trial of the OX40 agonist ivuxolimab. These receptors were taken from an adult with an advanced solid tumor such as melanoma, head and neck, liver or kidney cancer. Both conserved end residues are part of each CDR3. The D gene is left open where the match is weak. Some rows mark clone size as missing; the rest say once, few, many or name a class of expanded clone.

TRBV9	NA	TRBJ2-1	NA	16	CASSVEVWTANNEQFF	TGTGCCAGCAGCGTAGAGGTCTGGACAGCAAACAATGAGCAGTTCTTC
TRBV7-3	TRBD1	TRBJ2-1	NA	13	CASSHTGVDEQFF	TGTGCCAGCAGCCACACAGGGGTTGATGAGCAGTTCTTC
TRBV14	NA	TRBJ2-2	NA	14	CASSQTVSTGELFF	TGTGCCAGCAGCCAGACAGTTTCCACCGGGGAGCTGTTTTTT
TRBV9	NA	TRBJ1-5	few	15	CASSADRNGNQPQHF	TGTGCCAGCAGCGCCGACCGCAATGGCAATCAGCCCCAGCATTTT
TRBV10-2	NA	TRBJ2-7	NA	15	CASSDRLDLSYEQYF	TGCGCCAGCAGTGATAGACTAGATCTTTCCTACGAGCAGTACTTC
TRBV7-9	NA	TRBJ2-5	NA	13	CASRQAAGETQYF	TGTGCCAGCAGACAAGCGGCGGGGGAGACCCAGTACTTC
TRBV7-2	NA	TRBJ1-1	NA	13	CASSSQGRTEAFF	TGTGCCAGCAGCTCACAGGGCCGCACTGAAGCTTTCTTT
TRBV14	NA	TRBJ2-1	NA	13	CASSPLARNEQFF	TGTGCCAGCAGCCCCCTAGCGCGCAATGAGCAGTTCTTC
TRBV4-1	NA	TRBJ2-3	NA	16	CASSQDSGAGADTQYF	TGCGCCAGCAGCCAAGATTCGGGGGCTGGGGCAGATACGCAGTATTTT
TRBV2	NA	TRBJ2-7	once	15	CASSEEGLLSYEQYF	TGTGCCAGCAGTGAAGAGGGACTCCTCTCCTACGAGCAGTACTTC
TRBV1	NA	TRBJ2-5	NA	15	CTSSRGQGKRETQYF	TGCACCAGCAGCCGTGGACAGGGGAAGCGGGAGACCCAGTACTTC
TRBV5-6	NA	TRBJ2-3	NA	14	CASSPGRYTDTQYF	TGTGCCAGCAGCCCCGGGCGGTACACAGATACGCAGTATTTT
TRBV27	TRBD1	TRBJ1-6	NA	16	CASSPFLPGQGSPLHF	TGTGCCAGCAGTCCATTCCTCCCGGGACAGGGTTCACCCCTCCACTTT
TRBV6-1	NA	TRBJ2-7	NA	15	CASSVSRALGYEQYF	TGTGCCAGCAGTGTCTCCAGGGCCCTCGGCTACGAGCAGTACTTC
TRBV9	NA	TRBJ2-2	once	16	CASSVMEGADHGELFF	TGTGCCAGCAGCGTCATGGAGGGCGCCGACCACGGGGAGCTGTTTTTT
TRBV28	NA	TRBJ1-5	NA	20	CASSDRWATSISYSNQPQHF	TGTGCCAGCAGTGACCGTTGGGCCACATCTATCTCCTATAGCAATCAGCCCCAGCATTTT
TRBV4-1	NA	TRBJ2-7	few	14	CASSQGAPAYEQYF	TGCGCCAGCAGCCAAGGGGCACCAGCCTACGAGCAGTACTTC
TRBV6-6	NA	TRBJ1-1	NA	14	CASRGQQGNTEAFF	TGTGCCAGCAGGGGACAACAGGGGAACACTGAAGCTTTCTTT
TRBV7-9	NA	TRBJ1-2	NA	16	CASSLDLGLANYGYTF	TGTGCCAGCAGCTTAGATCTAGGGCTAGCTAACTATGGCTACACCTTC
TRBV11-2	TRBD1	TRBJ2-3	NA	15	CASSPNRGGADTQYF	TGTGCCAGCAGCCCTAACAGGGGTGGCGCAGATACGCAGTATTTT
TRBV18	NA	TRBJ1-1	NA	13	CASSSMGRTEAFF	TGTGCCAGCTCGTCTATGGGGCGGACTGAAGCTTTCTTT
TRBV6-1	NA	TRBJ2-1	NA	15	CASSGDTSSYNEQFF	TGTGCCAGCAGCGGGGACACGAGCTCCTACAATGAGCAGTTCTTC
TRBV15	TRBD1	TRBJ2-7	NA	15	CATSRAGQGVYEQYF	TGTGCCACCAGCAGAGCGGGACAGGGTGTCTACGAGCAGTACTTC
TRBV7-9	NA	TRBJ2-1	NA	11	CASSMLEEQFF	TGTGCCAGCAGCATGCTAGAGGAGCAGTTCTTC
TRBV7-2	NA	TRBJ2-1	NA	15	CASSPNGQDHNEQFF	TGTGCCAGCAGCCCCAACGGCCAGGATCACAATGAGCAGTTCTTC
TRBV5-1	TRBD1	TRBJ2-5	NA	14	CASSVTGPWETQYF	TGCGCCAGCAGCGTGACAGGGCCATGGGAGACCCAGTACTTC
TRBV28	NA	TRBJ2-1	few	10	CASSLREQFF	TGTGCCAGCAGTTTACGGGAGCAGTTCTTC
TRBV5-1	TRBD2	TRBJ2-4	NA	14	CASSPGTSGNIQYF	TGCGCCAGCAGCCCTGGGACTAGCGGAAACATTCAGTACTTC
TRBV9	NA	TRBJ2-6	NA	18	CASSPQWLYRSGANVLTF	TGTGCCAGCAGCCCCCAGTGGTTGTATCGCTCTGGGGCCAACGTCCTGACTTTC
TRBV7-9	NA	TRBJ2-7	NA	13	CASRRDGTYEQYF	TGTGCCAGCAGACGGGACGGAACCTACGAGCAGTACTTC
TRBV11-1	NA	TRBJ2-7	NA	15	CASKISSGSSYEQYF	TGTGCCAGCAAAATTTCGTCGGGAAGCTCCTACGAGCAGTACTTC
TRBV10-3	NA	TRBJ1-6	NA	14	CAISEGQINSPLHF	TGTGCCATCAGTGAGGGGCAGATTAATTCACCCCTCCACTTT
TRBV29-1	NA	TRBJ1-1	NA	12	CSVWGQSPEAFF	TGCAGCGTTTGGGGACAATCGCCTGAAGCTTTCTTT
TRBV2	NA	TRBJ1-4	NA	13	CASKAGWGEKLFF	TGTGCCAGCAAGGCAGGGTGGGGTGAAAAACTGTTTTTT
TRBV5-6	NA	TRBJ2-2	once	12	CASSRNTGELFF	TGTGCCAGCAGCCGTAACACCGGGGAGCTGTTTTTT
TRBV6-5	NA	TRBJ2-7	NA	13	CASSRDLDYEQYF	TGTGCCAGCTCCCGGGACTTAGACTACGAGCAGTACTTC
TRBV11-2	TRBD1	TRBJ1-5	NA	13	CASSLGQDQPQHF	TGTGCCAGCAGCTTGGGACAGGATCAGCCCCAGCATTTT
TRBV29-1	NA	TRBJ2-3	NA	13	CSVEPIRTDTQYF	TGCAGCGTTGAGCCCATACGCACAGATACGCAGTATTTT
TRBV7-9	NA	TRBJ1-3	NA	18	CASSSLGRIGPSGNTIYF	TGTGCCAGCAGCTCCCTAGGTCGGATAGGGCCCTCTGGAAACACCATATATTTT
TRBV18	NA	TRBJ2-7	NA	15	CASSPPAGTSYEQYF	TGTGCCAGCTCACCACCGGCAGGGACCTCCTACGAGCAGTACTTC
TRBV12-2	NA	TRBJ2-5	NA	15	CASRISEGREETQYF	TGTGCAAGTCGAATTAGCGAAGGCAGGGAAGAGACCCAGTACTTC
TRBV5-1	NA	TRBJ1-2	NA	16	CASSSSTGTQIYGYTF	TGCGCCAGCAGCTCCAGCACAGGGACCCAGATCTATGGCTACACCTTC
TRBV2	NA	TRBJ2-7	once	14	CASSDWGFLYEQYF	TGTGCCAGCAGTGACTGGGGGTTCCTTTACGAGCAGTACTTC
TRBV2	TRBD1	TRBJ1-3	NA	17	CASETLDRAADGNTIYF	TGTGCCAGTGAGACGTTAGACAGGGCGGCTGATGGAAACACCATATATTTT
TRBV7-2	NA	TRBJ2-7	NA	13	CASSPTPGQGLYF	TGTGCCAGCAGCCCTACGCCGGGCCAAGGGTTGTACTTC